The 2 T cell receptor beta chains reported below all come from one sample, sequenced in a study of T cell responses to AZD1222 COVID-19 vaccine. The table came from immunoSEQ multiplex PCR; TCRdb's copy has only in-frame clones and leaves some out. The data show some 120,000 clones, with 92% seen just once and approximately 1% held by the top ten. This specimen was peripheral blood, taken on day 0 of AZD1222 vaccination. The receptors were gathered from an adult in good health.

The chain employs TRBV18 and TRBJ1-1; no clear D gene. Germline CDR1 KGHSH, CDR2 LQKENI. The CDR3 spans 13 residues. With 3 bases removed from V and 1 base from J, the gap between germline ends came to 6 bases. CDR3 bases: TGTGCCAGCTCACCGCAAAGGAACACTGAAGCTTTCTTT. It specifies CASSPQRNTEAFF.

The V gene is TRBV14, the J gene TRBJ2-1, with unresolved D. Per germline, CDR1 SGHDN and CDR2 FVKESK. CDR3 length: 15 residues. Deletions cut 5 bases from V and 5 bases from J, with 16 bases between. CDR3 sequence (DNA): TGTGCCAGCAGCTATCTAGATTTACGACACAATGAGCAGTTCTTC. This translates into CASSYLDLRHNEQFF.